The present T cell receptor (beta chain) was sequenced within a study of CD4+ T cells in melanoma. Study findings and constraints: Diverse differentiation states were reported for melanoma neoantigen-specific CD4+ T cells. CD8+ T cell, macrophage and B cell function reportedly correlated with neoantigen-specific CD4+ T cells.

This clone was picked up a small number of times. Its antigen is as yet unknown. Measured with immunoSEQ multiplex PCR; TCRdb has only the in-frame clones, and not every one. Of approximately 12,000 clones listed, less than 75% are singletons. The CDR3 is made up of 11 amino acids. Looked up from germline, CDR1 is DFQATT and CDR2 is SNEGSKA (reference sequence). The V end was cut by 3 bases, the J end by 7 bases, with 9 bases between. This chain uses TRBV20-1 with TRBJ1-1, with D possibly being TRBD1 (6 bases). The sequence was obtained from a human donor with melanoma. Sequenced: cells from a culture (not recorded whether cultured in vitro). The CDR3 region is CSASRGREAFF. CDR3 sequence (DNA): TGCAGTGCTAGCAGGGGCCGTGAAGCTTTCTTT.